This T cell receptor beta chain was profiled in a study of T cell responses to AZD1222 COVID-19 vaccine. Study conclusions and caveats: Rises in breadth and depth of Spike-specific TCRs came after two AZD1222 doses. The donors showed a predominance of white British ancestry and of females, with possible underestimation of clonal diversity. Repertoire sampling was restricted to post-peak T cell response timepoints.

The CDR3 covers 14 residues. V gave up 4 bases and J gave up 2 bases, with 11 bases separating them. CDR1 is LGHNA and CDR2 is YNFKEQ in the germline V gene. Data came from immunoSEQ multiplex PCR; TCRdb stores just in-frame clones and leaves some out. The sample records tens of thousands of clones, 75% to 95% being singletons. For this clone: Its target is unknown.

The sample here was peripheral blood, taken on day 0 of MenACWY control vaccination. This chain links TRBV4-2 with TRBJ1-2, with D perhaps matching TRBD1 (6 bases). This TCR was sampled from an adult in good health. The CDR3 sequence: CASSPRQANYGYTF. The CDR3 nucleotides read TGTGCCAGCAGCCCGCGACAGGCAAACTATGGCTACACCTTC.